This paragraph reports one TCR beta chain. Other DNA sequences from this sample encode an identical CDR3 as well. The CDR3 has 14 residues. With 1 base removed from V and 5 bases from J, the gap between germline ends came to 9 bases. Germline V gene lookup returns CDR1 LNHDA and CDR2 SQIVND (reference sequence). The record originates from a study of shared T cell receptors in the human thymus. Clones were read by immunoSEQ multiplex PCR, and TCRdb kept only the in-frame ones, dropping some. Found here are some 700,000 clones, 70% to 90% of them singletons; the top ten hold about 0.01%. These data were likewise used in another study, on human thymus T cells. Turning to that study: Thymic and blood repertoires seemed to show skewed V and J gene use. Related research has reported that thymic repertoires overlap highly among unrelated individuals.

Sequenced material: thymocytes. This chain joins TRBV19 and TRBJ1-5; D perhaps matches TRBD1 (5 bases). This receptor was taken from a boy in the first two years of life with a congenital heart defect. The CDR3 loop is CASSIAGGHQPQHF. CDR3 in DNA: TGTGCCAGTAGTATAGCGGGGGGACATCAGCCCCAGCATTTT. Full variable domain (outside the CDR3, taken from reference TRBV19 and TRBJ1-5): DGGITQSPKYLFRKEGQNVTLSCEQNLNHDAMYWYRQDPGQGLRLIYYSQIVNDFQKGDIAEGYSVSREKKESFPLTVTSAQKNPTAFYLCASSIAGGHQPQHFGDGTRLSIL.